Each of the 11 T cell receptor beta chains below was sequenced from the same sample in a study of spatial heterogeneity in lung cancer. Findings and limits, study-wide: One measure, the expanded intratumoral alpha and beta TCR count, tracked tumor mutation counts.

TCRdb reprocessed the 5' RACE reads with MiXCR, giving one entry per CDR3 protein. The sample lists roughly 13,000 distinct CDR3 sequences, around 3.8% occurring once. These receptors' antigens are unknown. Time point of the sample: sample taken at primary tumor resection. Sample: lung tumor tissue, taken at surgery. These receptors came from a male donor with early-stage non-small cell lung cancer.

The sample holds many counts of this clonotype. The CDR3 DNA follows: TGTGCCAGCAGCTTAGATCTCTCCACAGATACGCAGTATTTT. As protein: CASSLDLSTDTQYF. This rearrangement joins TRBV7-9 to TRBJ2-3; D is unresolved. The CDR3 is 14 amino acids. V shed 1 base and J shed 2 bases, with 7 bases lying between them. Germline assignment: CDR1 SEHNR and CDR2 FQNEAQ (reference sequence).

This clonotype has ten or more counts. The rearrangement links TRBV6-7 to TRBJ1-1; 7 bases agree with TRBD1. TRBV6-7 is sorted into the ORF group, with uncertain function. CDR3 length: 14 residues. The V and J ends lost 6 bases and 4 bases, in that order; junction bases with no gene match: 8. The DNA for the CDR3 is TGTGCCAGCAGCTGTGGACAGGTGGGCACTGAAGCTTTCTTT. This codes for CASSCGQVGTEAFF.

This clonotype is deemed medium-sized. CDR3 DNA sequence: TGCAGCGTCCCGGGGGGGAGACACAATGAGCAGTTCTTC. Protein: CSVPGGRHNEQFF. The chain links TRBV29-1 to TRBJ2-1; 8 bases are a match to TRBD2. Germline CDR1 SQVTM, CDR2 ANQGSEA. V lost 6 bases to trimming and J lost 5 bases; unmatched junction nucleotides: 6. CDR3 length: 13 residues.

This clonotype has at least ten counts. CDR3 sequence reads: CSARSDKNEQFF. In DNA form, the CDR3 reads TGCAGTGCTAGATCGGACAAGAATGAGCAGTTCTTC. The chain has TRBV20-1 and TRBJ2-1, with D possibly TRBD1 on 5 matching bases. V was clipped by 2 bases and J by 7 bases, with 9 bases between them. Germline-derived CDR1 and CDR2 are DFQATT and SNEGSKA (reference sequence). This CDR3 has 12 amino acids.

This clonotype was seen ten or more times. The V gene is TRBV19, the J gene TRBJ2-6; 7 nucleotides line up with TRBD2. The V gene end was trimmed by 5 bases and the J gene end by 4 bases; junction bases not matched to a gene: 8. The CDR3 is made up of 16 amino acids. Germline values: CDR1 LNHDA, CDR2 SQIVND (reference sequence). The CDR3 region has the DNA TGTGCCAGTAGTCCCCGGGGAGGGACCGGGGCCAACGTCCTGACTTTC. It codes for CASSPRGGTGANVLTF.

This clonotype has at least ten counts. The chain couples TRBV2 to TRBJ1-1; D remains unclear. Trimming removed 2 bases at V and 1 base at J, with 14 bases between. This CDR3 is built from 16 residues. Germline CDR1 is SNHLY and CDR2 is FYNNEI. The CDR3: CASSEQARLRNTEAFF. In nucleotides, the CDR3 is TGTGCCAGCAGTGAACAGGCGAGGCTAAGGAACACTGAAGCTTTCTTT.

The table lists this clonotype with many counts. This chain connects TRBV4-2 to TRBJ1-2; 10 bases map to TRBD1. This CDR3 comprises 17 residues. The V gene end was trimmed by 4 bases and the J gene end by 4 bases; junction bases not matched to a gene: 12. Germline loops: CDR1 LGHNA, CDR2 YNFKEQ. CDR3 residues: CASSPRDRGGFVYGYTF. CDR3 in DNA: TGTGCCAGCAGCCCCCGGGACAGGGGTGGCTTTGTCTATGGCTACACCTTC.

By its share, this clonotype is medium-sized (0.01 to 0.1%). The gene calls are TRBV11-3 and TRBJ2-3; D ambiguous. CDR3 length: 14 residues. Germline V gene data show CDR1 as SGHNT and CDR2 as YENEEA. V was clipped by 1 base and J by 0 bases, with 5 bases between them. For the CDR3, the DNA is TGTGCCAGCAGCTTAGGACGGAGCACAGATACGCAGTATTTT. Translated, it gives CASSLGRSTDTQYF.

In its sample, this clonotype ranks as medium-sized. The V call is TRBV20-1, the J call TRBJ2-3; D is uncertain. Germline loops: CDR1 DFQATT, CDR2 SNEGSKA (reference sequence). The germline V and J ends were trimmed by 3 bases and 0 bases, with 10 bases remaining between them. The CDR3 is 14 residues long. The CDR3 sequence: CSASTSESTDTQYF. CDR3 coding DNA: TGCAGTGCTAGTACCAGCGAGAGCACAGATACGCAGTATTTT.

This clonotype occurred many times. The chain's CDR3 is CSVESAGFTDTQYF. The CDR3 DNA sequence: TGCAGCGTTGAGAGCGCAGGGTTCACAGATACGCAGTATTTT. This chain joins TRBV29-1 and TRBJ2-3; perhaps TRBD1 as D (5 bases). The CDR3 sequence is 14 residues long. V was cut by 3 bases and J by 2 bases, with 12 bases left in between. CDR1 and CDR2 from the germline V gene are SQVTM and ANQGSEA.

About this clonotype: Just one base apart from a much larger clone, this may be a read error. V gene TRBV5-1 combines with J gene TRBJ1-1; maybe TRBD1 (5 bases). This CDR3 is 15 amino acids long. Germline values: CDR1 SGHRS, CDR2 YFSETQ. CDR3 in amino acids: CASSLMTASGTKAFF. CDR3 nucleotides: TGCGCCAGCAGCTTGATGACAGCATCAGGCACTAAAGCTTTCTTT.